The 17 T cell receptor beta chains below were found in one sample sequenced in a study of blood T cell repertoires in COVID-19. The table came from immunoSEQ multiplex PCR; TCRdb's copy has only in-frame clones and leaves some out. The sample carries 90,000 to 150,000 clones, more than 85% recorded once. Material for sequencing was peripheral blood. These receptors all stem from a human donor with acute or convalescent COVID-19. The donor label of this sample is uncertain.

This clone showed up just once. The J gene is TRBJ2-5, the V gene TRBV7-9; 10 bases fit TRBD1. Per the germline V gene, CDR1 is SEHNR and CDR2 is FQNEAQ (reference sequence). The CDR3 runs to 15 residues. V lost 3 bases and J lost 5; bases outside the gene matches: 6. CDR3 nucleotides: TGTGCCAGCAGCTTCCGAAGACAGGGGGCCGAGACCCAGTACTTC. It codes for CASSFRRQGAETQYF.

The DNA for the CDR3 is TGCAGCGTAACGACAGGCTCGAACACTGAAGCTTTCTTT. Protein product: CSVTTGSNTEAFF. This rearrangement joins TRBV29-1 to TRBJ1-1, with TRBD1 as a possible D gene (6 bases). CDR1 is SQVTM, CDR2 ANQGSEA, per germline. This CDR3 has 13 amino acids. Between the trimmed V and J ends, which lost 6 bases and 1 base, there was a span of 12 bases.

The rearrangement uses TRBV7-2 and TRBJ1-2; 9 bases fit TRBD1. The CDR3 loop spans 12 amino acids. J gave up 14 bases and V 6 bases, and 10 bases lay outside the gene matches. CDR1 is SGHTA and CDR2 is FQGNSA in the germline V gene. In DNA form, the CDR3 reads TGTGCCAGCAGTCGTGACGGGACAGGGTCAACCTTC. It specifies CASSRDGTGSTF.

The rearrangement uses TRBV5-1 and TRBJ2-5, with 10 bases fitting TRBD2. Trimming removed 3 bases from V and 5 bases from J; junction bases left unmatched: 10. The CDR3 loop spans 16 amino acids. Germline loops: CDR1 SGHRS, CDR2 YFSETQ. CDR3 region: CASSSGLAISGETQYF. In DNA form, the CDR3 reads TGCGCCAGCAGCTCGGGACTAGCGATCTCCGGGGAGACCCAGTACTTC.

This clone appeared a few times. The rearrangement links TRBV4-3 to TRBJ2-2; 8 bases align to TRBD2. The trim removed 5 bases at V and 6 bases at J, leaving 11 bases unmatched. The CDR3 runs 16 residues. Germline loops: CDR1 LGHNA, CDR2 YSLEER. The CDR3 region is CASSYGGAGVPGELFF. CDR3 DNA: TGCGCCAGCAGCTACGGGGGGGCAGGAGTCCCCGGGGAGCTGTTTTTT.

The gene calls are TRBV5-1 and TRBJ2-1; 10 bases map to TRBD2. J gave up 3 bases and V 5 bases, and 14 bases lay outside the gene matches. CDR1 is SGHRS and CDR2 is YFSETQ in the germline V gene. This CDR3 region has 18 residues. The CDR3 here is CASRNGGAGGQGYNEQFF. The CDR3 region has the DNA TGCGCCAGCAGAAACGGGGGAGCGGGAGGGCAAGGCTACAATGAGCAGTTCTTC. The variable domain in full, with the rest retrieved from reference TRBV5-1 and TRBJ2-1, is KAGVTQTPRYLIKTRGQQVTLSCSPISGHRSVSWYQQTPGQGLQFLFEYFSETQRNKGNFPGRFSGRQFSNSRSEMNVSTLELGDSALYLCASRNGGAGGQGYNEQFFGPGTRLTVL.

This rearrangement joins TRBV20-1 to TRBJ2-7, with D maybe TRBD2 (6 bases). Trimming stripped 3 bases from V and 3 bases from J, with 15 bases between. CDR3 length equals 14 residues. Germline values: CDR1 DFQATT, CDR2 SNEGSKA (reference sequence). CDR3 sequence (DNA): TGCAGTGCTAGTCCGCGGGAATACTTCTACGAGCAGTACTTC. Translation: CSASPREYFYEQYF.

The chain carries TRBV7-2 and TRBJ1-5; weak D call: TRBD1 (6 bases). V lost 2 bases and J 2 bases, leaving 10 bases between the germline ends. CDR3 size: 15 residues. The V gene's germline CDR1 is SGHTA and CDR2 FQGNSA. For the CDR3, the DNA is TGTGCCAGCAGCTTACAGGGGCTGGGCAATCAGCCCCAGCATTTT. The encoded protein is CASSLQGLGNQPQHF.

V usage is TRBV12-5 and J usage is TRBJ2-3; TRBD2 matches at 12 bases. CDR3 length: 16 amino acids. Germline V gene sequence: CDR1 LGHNT, CDR2 FRNRAP. V was pared by 1 base and J by 3 bases, with 2 bases of the junction left unmatched. The CDR3 spells CASGLAGTSGTDTQYF. The CDR3 DNA is TGTGCTAGTGGTTTGGCCGGGACTAGCGGGACAGATACGCAGTATTTT.

The rearrangement links TRBV4-2 to TRBJ2-1; no definite D call. V was trimmed by 0 bases and J by 4 bases, leaving 10 bases between them. The CDR3 runs 15 residues. Germline loops: CDR1 LGHNA, CDR2 YNFKEQ. CDR3 DNA sequence: TGTGCCAGCAGCCAAGATCCGTCGCGTTACAATGAGCAGTTCTTC. It yields the protein CASSQDPSRYNEQFF.

This sequence joins TRBV7-8 and TRBJ1-2, with D possibly matching TRBD1 (5 bases). This CDR3 contains 13 residues. Between the trimmed V and J ends, which lost 3 bases and 1 base, there was a span of 6 bases. The germline gives CDR1 SGHVS, CDR2 FQNEAQ. The CDR3 coding sequence is TGTGCCAGCAGCTTGGGGGGTAACTATGGCTACACCTTC. This gives the protein CASSLGGNYGYTF.

The V and J genes are TRBV19 and TRBJ2-6; 7 bases line up with TRBD1. The junction had 2 bases not matched to a gene; V was cut back by 3 bases and J by 0 bases. In germline, CDR1 is LNHDA, CDR2 SQIVND (reference sequence). The CDR3 runs 16 residues. The CDR3 region is CASSMGQRSGANVLTF. The DNA of the CDR3 is TGTGCCAGTAGTATGGGACAGCGCTCTGGGGCCAACGTCCTGACTTTC.

V gene TRBV5-1 combines with J gene TRBJ1-1; tentative D call: TRBD1 (6 bases). Germline V gives CDR1 SGHRS, CDR2 YFSETQ. The CDR3 consists of 13 residues. V lost 4 bases and J lost 1, with 8 bases in between. The chain's CDR3 is CASSQTGNTEAFF. The CDR3 DNA sequence: TGCGCCAGCAGCCAGACAGGGAACACTGAAGCTTTCTTT.

The chain is built from TRBV5-1 and TRBJ2-3; unclear D gene. With 2 bases removed from V and 4 bases from J, the gap between germline ends came to 11 bases. Germline-derived CDR1 and CDR2 are SGHRS and YFSETQ. The CDR3 is made up of 14 amino acids. The DNA of the CDR3 is TGCGCCAGCAGCTTAGTAGTAGTAGCAGATACGCAGTATTTT. Its protein is CASSLVVVADTQYF.

This clone has a single count. The junction and the germline gene differ at one end; a read error may be behind it. The V and J genes are TRBV2 and TRBJ1-2, with D possibly TRBD1 on 5 matching bases. The CDR3 spans 15 residues. Germline CDR1 is SNHLY and CDR2 is FYNNEI. In DNA form, the CDR3 reads TGTGCCAGCAGTGAGACAGATGGGGCTAATTATGGCTACACCTTC. Encoded protein: CASSETDGANYGYTF.

The chain joins TRBV5-1 to TRBJ2-7; 8 bases are a match to TRBD1. Looked up from germline, CDR1 is SGHRS and CDR2 is YFSETQ. V shed 4 bases and J 2 bases; nucleotides not matched to a gene: 5. The length of the CDR3 is 14 residues. CDR3 protein: CASSNQGAAYEQYF. The CDR3 region has the DNA TGCGCCAGCAGCAACCAGGGGGCCGCCTACGAGCAGTACTTC. The full variable domain, its missing parts supplied by reference TRBV5-1 and TRBJ2-7, is KAGVTQTPRYLIKTRGQQVTLSCSPISGHRSVSWYQQTPGQGLQFLFEYFSETQRNKGNFPGRFSGRQFSNSRSEMNVSTLELGDSALYLCASSNQGAAYEQYFGPGTRLTVT.

This clone was seen just once. The V and J genes are TRBV5-5 and TRBJ1-2; D is undetermined. Germline CDR1 reads SGHKS; CDR2 reads YYEKEE (reference sequence). This CDR3 spans 15 amino acids. Trimming cost V 2 bases and J 8 bases, with 19 bases left between them. The chain's CDR3 is CASSFSGLSRLGYTF. Written as DNA, the CDR3 is TGTGCCAGCAGCTTTTCCGGGTTGTCACGATTGGGCTACACCTTC.